These 8 T cell receptor beta chains came from one sample sequenced in a study of blood T cell repertoires in COVID-19. Sequencing used immunoSEQ multiplex PCR; TCRdb keeps in-frame clones, though not all of them. The sample has about 150,000 clones, over 75% seen once. Sequences were obtained from peripheral blood. The receptors shown here come from a man aged 60-69 years with COVID-19, enrolled during active disease.

The chain carries TRBV29-1 and TRBJ2-7; D is possibly TRBD1 (6 bases). V was clipped by 1 base and J by 4 bases, with 11 bases between them. CDR3 size: 13 residues. Germline assignment: CDR1 SQVTM and CDR2 ANQGSEA. The CDR3 spells CSVEVSRGYEQYF. CDR3 bases: TGCAGCGTTGAAGTGTCCAGGGGTTACGAGCAGTACTTC.

The chain carries TRBV18 and TRBJ1-2; 7 bases align to TRBD1. CDR1 and CDR2 from the germline V gene are KGHSH and LQKENI. Trimming at V came to 3 bases and at J to 0 bases, leaving 4 bases not matched to a gene. The CDR3 has 15 residues. Here the CDR3 DNA reads TGTGCCAGCTCACCGCGACAGGGAGCTAACTATGGCTACACCTTC. It is translated as CASSPRQGANYGYTF.

This chain joins TRBV7-2 and TRBJ1-2; D is perhaps TRBD1 (5 bases). The V end lost 1 base, the J end lost 1 base, and 19 bases lay between the germline ends. From germline, CDR1 is SGHTA and CDR2 FQGNSA. The CDR3 runs 18 residues. The CDR3 DNA sequence: TGTGCCAGCAGCTTAGTCGACGCAGGGATCTCTATTAACTATGGCTACACCTTC. Its translation is CASSLVDAGISINYGYTF.

This rearrangement joins TRBV6-5 to TRBJ1-1; D uncertain. The germline gives CDR1 MNHEY, CDR2 SVGAGI. The CDR3 length is 13 residues. Trimming removed 0 bases at V and 5 bases at J, with 7 bases between. The CDR3 spells CASSYSSITEAFF. DNA of the CDR3: TGTGCCAGCAGTTACTCGTCCATTACTGAAGCTTTCTTT.

This clone was found a few times. The chain joins TRBV9 to TRBJ1-1, with TRBD1 as a possible D gene (5 bases). Trimming took 4 bases from V and 4 from J, leaving 17 bases between them. The CDR3 totals 15 residues. CDR1 is SGDLS and CDR2 is YYNGEE in the germline V gene. CDR3 residues: CASSIGGGEGTEAFF. CDR3 nucleotide sequence: TGTGCCAGCAGCATCGGTGGGGGGGAGGGCACTGAAGCTTTCTTT. The complete variable domain, with remaining parts taken from reference TRBV9 and TRBJ1-1, reads DSGVTQTPKHLITATGQRVTLRCSPRSGDLSVYWYQQSLDQGLQFLIQYYNGEERAKGNILERFSAQQFPDLHSELNLSSLELGDSALYFCASSIGGGEGTEAFFGQGTRLTVV.

This chain joins TRBV7-6 and TRBJ1-1; no clear D. Per the germline V gene, CDR1 is SGHVS and CDR2 is FNYEAQ. The CDR3 is 13 residues long. V lost 4 bases and J 4 bases, leaving 10 bases between the germline ends. CDR3 in amino acids: CASSSTSSTEAFF. CDR3 sequence (DNA): TGTGCCAGCAGCTCCACCTCGAGCACTGAAGCTTTCTTT.

This rearrangement joins TRBV5-8 to TRBJ2-7; 9 positions match TRBD2. The V gene's germline CDR1 is SGHTS and CDR2 YDEGEE. Trimming removed 2 bases from V and 0 bases from J; junction bases left unmatched: 9. The CDR3 sequence is 17 residues long. The CDR3 reads CASSFDEREANSYEQYF. Here the CDR3 DNA reads TGTGCCAGCAGCTTCGATGAGCGGGAGGCCAACTCCTACGAGCAGTACTTC.

The chain uses TRBV9 and TRBJ1-3; D perhaps matches TRBD1 (6 bases). V was shortened by 4 bases and J by 6 bases, with 17 bases between the two germline ends. Germline lookup yields CDR1 SGDLS and CDR2 YYNGEE. The CDR3 is 15 residues long. CDR3 in amino acids: CASSPRQAPANTIYF. In DNA form, the CDR3 reads TGTGCCAGCAGCCCACGACAGGCCCCGGCAAACACCATATATTTT.